This record covers a single T cell receptor (beta chain). Its recognized antigen is unknown. Nothing much larger sits one base from this clone, and base qualities are not available. Its CDR3 holds 14 amino acids, cysteine through phenylalanine. CDR3 DNA only is kept here, 42 bases in frame from base 1. The trim is 4 bases for V and 6 bases for J, with a gap of 10 bases between the germline ends. CDR1 and CDR2, looked up from the germline V gene (reference sequence), are SEHNR and FQNEAQ. Patients with a history of autoimmune disease or receiving systemic immunosuppression were excluded from the trial. Peripheral blood for TCR sequencing was collected from all dose cohorts at baseline, on cycle 4 day 1, and on cycle 7 day 1. Samples came from an open-label, multicenter, first-in-human phase I dose-escalation trial of ivuxolimab. Adults with locally advanced or metastatic melanoma, renal cell carcinoma, hepatocellular carcinoma or head and neck squamous cell carcinoma were enrolled in the trial. Before TCR sequencing, CD4+ and CD8+ T cells were separately sorted from peripheral blood.

To sequence the TCRbeta CDR3 region, genomic DNA was isolated from the sorted cells. The immunoSEQ Assay was used to sequence the TCRbeta CDR3 regions. Here the immuneACCESS table is served through TCRdb, limited to in-frame sequences with V and J called. Missing clones are a known gap in these copies; in checked studies unresolved V genes cover under half, and the rest lacks a known reason. The sample table lists 55,000 to 80,000 clones, 92% of them with a count of one. The top ten hold approximately 0.64% of the sample. The sample belongs to a study of OX40 agonist ivuxolimab in advanced cancers. Describing the broader study: Ivuxolimab was a fully human IgG2 agonistic monoclonal antibody targeting the costimulatory receptor OX40 (CD134). Intravenous ivuxolimab was administered to patients every 2 weeks at six dose levels: 0.01, 0.1, 0.3, 1.5, 3 and 10 mg/kg. Among the roughly 52 dose-escalation patients, about 19 had hepatocellular carcinoma, some 15 melanoma, 9 renal cell carcinoma and 9 head and neck cancer. In the dose-escalation cohort, more than 75% of patients were male, and the mean age was approximately 55 years, with a range of 23 to 79. Prior anti-PD-1, anti-PD-L1 or anti-CTLA-4 therapy was permitted, and 40% to 50% of dose-escalation patients had received checkpoint inhibitors. Three dose-escalation patients achieved partial responses, one with hepatocellular carcinoma and two with cutaneous melanoma. Peripheral TCRbeta sequencing aimed to test whether ivuxolimab altered TCR sequence diversity and caused clonal T-cell expansion. The paper describes the monotherapy dose-escalation part (N of about 47 patients) of the phase I trial of ivuxolimab. Overall results and qualifications from the work: After ivuxolimab, CD8+ T cells had more expanded clones than CD4+ T cells on average. At doses of 0.1 to 3.0 mg/kg, clonal expansion of both CD4+ and CD8+ blood T cells was observed from baseline to week 6. Low levels of normalized T-cell clonal expansion were also shown by some nonresponding patients. In the 0.1-3.0 mg/kg groups, partial responders had among the lowest normalized peripheral clonal expansion, particularly in CD8+ T cells. The antigen specificity of the peripheral T cells that underwent clonal expansion was not determined.

This sequence originates from an adult with an advanced solid tumor such as melanoma, head and neck, liver or kidney cancer. The specimen was CD4+ or CD8+ T cells sorted from blood, collected in a trial of the OX40 agonist ivuxolimab. Recombination linked TRBV7-9 to TRBJ1-6, with no reliable assignment of the D segment. The CDR3: CASSSRESNSPLHF. In nucleotides, the sequence is TGTGCCAGCAGCTCCCGGGAGAGTAATTCACCCCTCCACTTT.